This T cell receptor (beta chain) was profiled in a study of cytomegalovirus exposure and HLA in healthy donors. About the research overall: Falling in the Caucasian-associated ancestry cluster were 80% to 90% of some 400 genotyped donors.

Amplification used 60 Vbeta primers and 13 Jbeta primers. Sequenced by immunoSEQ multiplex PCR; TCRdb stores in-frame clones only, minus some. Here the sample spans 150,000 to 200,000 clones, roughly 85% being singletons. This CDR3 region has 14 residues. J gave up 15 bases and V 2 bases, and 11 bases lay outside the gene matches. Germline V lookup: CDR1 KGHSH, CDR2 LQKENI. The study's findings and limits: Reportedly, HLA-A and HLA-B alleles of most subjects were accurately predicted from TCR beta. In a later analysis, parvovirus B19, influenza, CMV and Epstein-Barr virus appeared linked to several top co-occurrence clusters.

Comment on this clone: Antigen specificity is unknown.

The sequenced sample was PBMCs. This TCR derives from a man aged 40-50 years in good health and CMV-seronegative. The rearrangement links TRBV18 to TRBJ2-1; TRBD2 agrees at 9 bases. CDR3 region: CASSPSGTSSGRFF. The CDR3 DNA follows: TGTGCCAGCTCACCATCCGGGACTAGCAGCGGTCGGTTCTTC.